This TCR beta chain was retrieved from a study of memory CD4+ T cells and cytomegalovirus serostatus. On the study more broadly: Of the healthy Belgian adults, nine or ten were CMV seropositive and 20 to 25 seronegative.

The sort gate was single viable CD3+CD4+CD8-CD45RO+ cells for memory CD4+ T cells. Authors' data handling: After removing out-of-frame reads, around 2 million distinct TCRbeta sequences remained. Assay: immunoSEQ multiplex PCR; the TCRdb copy retains only in-frame clones and omits some. V, J and clone size are those of that table, while D and trimming were read from the DNA. Of about 57,000 clones listed, less than 80% are singletons. In its sample, this clone was seen a few times. Its specificity is unknown. Study observations and caveats: CD4+ memory repertoires contained about 40% of the roughly 160 reported CMV TCRbeta sequences.

CDR3 length: 16 amino acids. V was clipped by 5 bases and J by 6 bases; unmatched bases: 14. From germline, CDR1 is KGHSH and CDR2 LQKENI. The sequenced material came from memory CD4+ T cells from blood. The receptor comes from an adult in good health and CMV-seronegative. V gene TRBV18 combines with J gene TRBJ2-7, with 9 bases aligning to TRBD2. CDR3 in DNA: TGTGCCAGCTCATCTAGTGCGACTAGCGGAGGGCTCGAGCAGTACTTC. It yields the protein CASSSSATSGGLEQYF.